Each of the 11 T cell receptor beta chains below was sequenced from the same sample in a study of cytomegalovirus exposure and HLA in healthy donors. Primers included in the PCR were 60 Vbeta and 13 Jbeta primers. TCRdb keeps only in-frame clones here, not all; method: immunoSEQ multiplex PCR. The sample consists of 40,000 to 50,000 clones, approximately 67% of them appearing once. The specimen was PBMCs. These receptors originate from a man aged 25 to 40 in good health and CMV-seronegative.

This clone has just a few counts. The chain has TRBV9 and TRBJ2-7, with TRBD2 matching 16 bases. Germline CDR1 and CDR2: SGDLS and YYNGEE. J was trimmed by 4 bases and V by 3 bases; bases with no gene match: 4. CDR3 length: 16 amino acids. CDR3: CASSAGLAGGPYEQYF. Written as DNA, the CDR3 is TGTGCCAGCAGCGCGGGACTAGCGGGAGGGCCTTACGAGCAGTACTTC.

V is TRBV5-1 and J is TRBJ2-7; 8 positions match TRBD1. V trimming: 4 bases; J trimming: 3 bases; junction bases outside the gene matches: 9. The CDR3 sequence is 15 residues long. Germline V gives CDR1 SGHRS, CDR2 YFSETQ. The CDR3 loop is CASSQAPTGGYEQYF. CDR3 DNA sequence: TGCGCCAGCAGCCAAGCTCCCACAGGGGGCTACGAGCAGTACTTC.

CDR3 amino acids: CASSVSQNSGNTIYF. The CDR3 DNA sequence: TGTGCCAGCAGTGTTTCACAGAACTCTGGAAACACCATATATTTT. The chain is built from TRBV2 and TRBJ1-3; D is ambiguous. The CDR3 is made up of 15 amino acids. The germline CDR1 and CDR2 sequences are SNHLY and FYNNEI. The V end lost 4 bases, the J end lost 0 bases, and 10 bases lay between the germline ends.

The genes are TRBV5-6 and TRBJ2-1, with D hard to call. The V end was cut by 3 bases, the J end by 4 bases, with 11 bases between. CDR3 size: 14 residues. The germline V gene encodes CDR1 SGHDT and CDR2 YYEEEE. The DNA of the CDR3 is TGTGCCAGCAGCTCGCTAGATCGGTACAATGAGCAGTTCTTC. Its translation is CASSSLDRYNEQFF.

The chain uses TRBV27 and TRBJ2-5; the D is unclear. Germline-derived CDR1 and CDR2 are MNHEY and SMNVEV (reference sequence). V was pared by 1 base and J by 5 bases, with 8 bases between. The length of the CDR3 is 13 residues. This CDR3 is CASSLLRGETQYF. The CDR3, as DNA: TGTGCCAGCAGTTTATTACGAGGCGAGACCCAGTACTTC.

The chain has TRBV7-6 and TRBJ2-7, with 7 bases aligning to TRBD2. V dropped 5 bases and J dropped 2; count of bases not matched to a gene: 6. CDR1 and CDR2 (germline): SGHVS, FNYEAQ. There are 14 residues in the CDR3. The chain's CDR3 is CASSQTGGTYEQYF. CDR3 sequence (DNA): TGTGCCAGCAGCCAAACCGGGGGGACCTACGAGCAGTACTTC.

This sequence joins TRBV4-1 and TRBJ1-2; perhaps TRBD1 as D (6 bases). The germline V gene encodes CDR1 MGHRA and CDR2 YSYEKL. This CDR3 region has 15 residues. V lost 3 bases to trimming and J lost 3 bases, with 14 bases between them. CDR3 nucleotide sequence: TGCGCCAGCAGCCACTACAGGGATCGGGACTATGGCTACACCTTC. It specifies CASSHYRDRDYGYTF.

There are a few counts of this clone. This rearrangement joins TRBV5-1 to TRBJ2-7; 8 bases are a match to TRBD1. This CDR3 has 17 amino acids. V was pared by 0 bases and J by 6 bases, with 14 bases of the junction left unmatched. Germline V gene data show CDR1 as SGHRS and CDR2 as YFSETQ. DNA of the CDR3: TGCGCCAGCAGCTTGGTTCCAGGGGGCCCCCTTCAACGCGAGCAGTACTTC. Translated, it gives CASSLVPGGPLQREQYF.

The chain is built from TRBV5-5 and TRBJ2-3; a possible D gene is TRBD1 (6 bases). This CDR3 region has 15 residues. CDR1 and CDR2 from the germline V gene are SGHKS and YYEKEE (reference sequence). V lost 4 bases, J lost 2 bases, and 14 bases lay in between. The CDR3 here is CASSAGTPNTDTQYF. The CDR3 DNA follows: TGTGCCAGCAGCGCCGGGACACCAAACACAGATACGCAGTATTTT.

This clone has more than one count but fewer than ten. The rearrangement joins TRBV6-5 to TRBJ2-2, with 7 bases aligning to TRBD1. CDR1 and CDR2 from the germline V gene are MNHEY and SVGAGI. The CDR3 sequence is 16 residues long. V was clipped by 0 bases and J by 4 bases; unmatched bases: 5. CDR3 sequence: CASSYSRGLTTGELFF. The CDR3 DNA reads as TGTGCCAGCAGTTACTCGAGGGGGCTAACCACCGGGGAGCTGTTTTTT.

The rearrangement uses TRBV18 and TRBJ2-7; maybe TRBD1 (6 bases). Germline CDR1 is KGHSH and CDR2 is LQKENI. Trimming removed 6 bases from V and 3 bases from J, with 15 bases in between. The CDR3 contains 14 residues. The CDR3 loop reads CASSLDRIVYEQYF. CDR3 coding DNA: TGTGCCAGCTCCCTCGACAGGATTGTCTACGAGCAGTACTTC.